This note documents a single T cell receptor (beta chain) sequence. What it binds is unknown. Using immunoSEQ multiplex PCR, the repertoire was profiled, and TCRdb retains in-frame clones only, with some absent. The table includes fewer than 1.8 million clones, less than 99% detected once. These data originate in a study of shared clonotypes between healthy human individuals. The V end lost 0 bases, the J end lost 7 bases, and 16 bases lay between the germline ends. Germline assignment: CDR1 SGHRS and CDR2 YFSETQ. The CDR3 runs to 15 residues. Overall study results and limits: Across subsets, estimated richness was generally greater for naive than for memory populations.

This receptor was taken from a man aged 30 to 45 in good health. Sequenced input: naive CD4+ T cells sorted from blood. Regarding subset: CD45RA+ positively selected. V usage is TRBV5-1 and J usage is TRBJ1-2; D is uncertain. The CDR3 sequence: CASSLDVTPTSGYTF. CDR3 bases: TGCGCCAGCAGCTTGGATGTGACGCCAACGAGTGGCTACACCTTC.